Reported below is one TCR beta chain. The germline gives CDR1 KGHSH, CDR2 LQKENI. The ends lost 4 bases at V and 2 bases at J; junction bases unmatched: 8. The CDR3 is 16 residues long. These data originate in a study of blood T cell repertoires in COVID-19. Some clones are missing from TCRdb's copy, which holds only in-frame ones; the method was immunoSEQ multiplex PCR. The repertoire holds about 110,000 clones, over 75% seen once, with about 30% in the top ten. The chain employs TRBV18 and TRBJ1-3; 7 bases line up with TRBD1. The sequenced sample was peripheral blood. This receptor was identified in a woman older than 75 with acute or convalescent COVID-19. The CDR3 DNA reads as TGTGCCAGCTCACTACTGGGACAGTCAACTGGAAACACCATATATTTT. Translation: CASSLLGQSTGNTIYF.